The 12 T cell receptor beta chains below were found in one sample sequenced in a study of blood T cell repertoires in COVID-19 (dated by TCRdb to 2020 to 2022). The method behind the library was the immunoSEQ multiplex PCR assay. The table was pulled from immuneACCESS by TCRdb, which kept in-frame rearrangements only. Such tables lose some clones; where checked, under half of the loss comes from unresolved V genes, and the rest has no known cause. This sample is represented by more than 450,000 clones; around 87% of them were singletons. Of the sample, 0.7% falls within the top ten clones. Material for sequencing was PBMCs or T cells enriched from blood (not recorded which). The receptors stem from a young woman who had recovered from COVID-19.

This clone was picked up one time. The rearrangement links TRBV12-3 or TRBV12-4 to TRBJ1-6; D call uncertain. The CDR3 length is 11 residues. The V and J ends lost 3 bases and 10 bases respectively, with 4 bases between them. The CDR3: CASSFRSPLHF. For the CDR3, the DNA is TGTGCCAGCAGTTTCCGGTCACCCCTCCACTTT.

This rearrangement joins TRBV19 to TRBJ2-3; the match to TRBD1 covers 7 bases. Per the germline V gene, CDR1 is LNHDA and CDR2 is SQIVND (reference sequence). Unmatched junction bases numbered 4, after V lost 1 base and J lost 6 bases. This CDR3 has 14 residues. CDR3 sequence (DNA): TGTGCCAGTAGTATAGGGACAGGCAGGGATACGCAGTATTTT. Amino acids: CASSIGTGRDTQYF.

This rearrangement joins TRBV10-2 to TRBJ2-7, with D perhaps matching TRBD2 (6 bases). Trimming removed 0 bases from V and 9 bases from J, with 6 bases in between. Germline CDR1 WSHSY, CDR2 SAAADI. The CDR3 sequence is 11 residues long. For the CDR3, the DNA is TGCGCCAGCAGTGAGTCGGAGGGGCAGTACTTC. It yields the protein CASSESEGQYF.

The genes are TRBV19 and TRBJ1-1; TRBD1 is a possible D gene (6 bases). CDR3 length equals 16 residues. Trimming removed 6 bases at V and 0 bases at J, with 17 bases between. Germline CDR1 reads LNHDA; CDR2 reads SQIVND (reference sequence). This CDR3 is CASSPQGNSMNTEAFF. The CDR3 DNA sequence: TGTGCCAGTAGCCCTCAGGGGAACTCCATGAACACTGAAGCTTTCTTT.

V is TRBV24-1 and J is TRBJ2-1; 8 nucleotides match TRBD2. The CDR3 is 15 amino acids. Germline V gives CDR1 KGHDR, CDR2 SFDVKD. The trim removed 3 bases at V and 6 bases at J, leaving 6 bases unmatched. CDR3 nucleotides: TGTGCCACCAGTGATCGAACCGGGACTAGCAATGAGCAGTTCTTC. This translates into CATSDRTGTSNEQFF.

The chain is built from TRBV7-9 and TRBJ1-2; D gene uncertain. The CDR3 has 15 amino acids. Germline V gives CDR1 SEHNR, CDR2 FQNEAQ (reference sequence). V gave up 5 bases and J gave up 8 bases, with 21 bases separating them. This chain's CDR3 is CASSPDPDRRGGYTF. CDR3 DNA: TGTGCCAGCAGCCCTGACCCGGACCGTCGCGGGGGCTACACCTTC.

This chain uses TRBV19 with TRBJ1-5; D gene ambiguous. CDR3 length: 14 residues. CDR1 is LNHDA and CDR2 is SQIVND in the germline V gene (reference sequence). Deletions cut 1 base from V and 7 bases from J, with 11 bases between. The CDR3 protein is CASSIGTARQPQHF. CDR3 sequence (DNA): TGTGCCAGTAGTATAGGAACTGCCCGGCAGCCCCAGCATTTT.

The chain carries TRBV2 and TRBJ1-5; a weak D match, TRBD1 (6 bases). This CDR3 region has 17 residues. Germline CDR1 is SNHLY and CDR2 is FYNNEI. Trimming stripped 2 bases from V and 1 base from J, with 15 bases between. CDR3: CASSEKRAGASNQPQHF. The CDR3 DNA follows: TGTGCCAGCAGTGAAAAAAGGGCAGGGGCGAGCAATCAGCCCCAGCATTTT.

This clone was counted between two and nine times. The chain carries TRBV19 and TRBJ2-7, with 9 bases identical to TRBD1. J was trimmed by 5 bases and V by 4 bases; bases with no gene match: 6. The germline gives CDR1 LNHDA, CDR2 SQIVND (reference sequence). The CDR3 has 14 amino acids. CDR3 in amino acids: CASSRTGEPNEQYF. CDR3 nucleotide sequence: TGTGCCAGTAGTAGGACAGGGGAACCGAACGAGCAGTACTTC. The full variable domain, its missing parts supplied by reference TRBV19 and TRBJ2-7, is DGGITQSPKYLFRKEGQNVTLSCEQNLNHDAMYWYRQDPGQGLRLIYYSQIVNDFQKGDIAEGYSVSREKKESFPLTVTSAQKNPTAFYLCASSRTGEPNEQYFGPGTRLTVT.

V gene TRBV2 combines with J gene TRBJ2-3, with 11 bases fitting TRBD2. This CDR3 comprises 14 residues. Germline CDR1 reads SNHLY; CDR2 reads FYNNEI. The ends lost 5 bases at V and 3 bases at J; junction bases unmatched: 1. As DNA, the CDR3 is TGTGCCAGCAGTACTAGCGGGGGAACAGATACGCAGTATTTT. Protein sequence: CASSTSGGTDTQYF.

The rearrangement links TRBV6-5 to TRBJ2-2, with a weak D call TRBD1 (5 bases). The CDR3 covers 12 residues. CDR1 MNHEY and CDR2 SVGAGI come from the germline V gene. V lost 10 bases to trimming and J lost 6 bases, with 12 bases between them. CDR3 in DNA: TGTGCCACCATAGGGGTTGCCGGGGAGCTGTTTTTT. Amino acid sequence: CATIGVAGELFF.

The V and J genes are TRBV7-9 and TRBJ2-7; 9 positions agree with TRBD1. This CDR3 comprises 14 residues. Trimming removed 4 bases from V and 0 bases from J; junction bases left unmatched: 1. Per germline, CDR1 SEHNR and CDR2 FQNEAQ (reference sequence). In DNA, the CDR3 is TGTGCCAGCAGCTCGACAGGGGGCTCCTACGAGCAGTACTTC. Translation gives CASSSTGGSYEQYF.